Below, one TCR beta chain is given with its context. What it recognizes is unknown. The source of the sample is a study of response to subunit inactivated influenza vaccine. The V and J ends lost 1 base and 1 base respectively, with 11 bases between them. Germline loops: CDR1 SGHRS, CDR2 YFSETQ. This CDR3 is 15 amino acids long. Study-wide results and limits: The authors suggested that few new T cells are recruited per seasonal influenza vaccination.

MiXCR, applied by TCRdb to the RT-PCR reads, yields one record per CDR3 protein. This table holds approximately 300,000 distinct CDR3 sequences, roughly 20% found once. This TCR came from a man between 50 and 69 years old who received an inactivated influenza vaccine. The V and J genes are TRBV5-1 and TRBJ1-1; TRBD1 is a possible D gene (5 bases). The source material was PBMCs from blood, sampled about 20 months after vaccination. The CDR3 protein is CASSLTGRGNTEAFF. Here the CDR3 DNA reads TGCGCCAGCAGCTTGACGGGTAGGGGGAACACTGAAGCTTTCTTT.